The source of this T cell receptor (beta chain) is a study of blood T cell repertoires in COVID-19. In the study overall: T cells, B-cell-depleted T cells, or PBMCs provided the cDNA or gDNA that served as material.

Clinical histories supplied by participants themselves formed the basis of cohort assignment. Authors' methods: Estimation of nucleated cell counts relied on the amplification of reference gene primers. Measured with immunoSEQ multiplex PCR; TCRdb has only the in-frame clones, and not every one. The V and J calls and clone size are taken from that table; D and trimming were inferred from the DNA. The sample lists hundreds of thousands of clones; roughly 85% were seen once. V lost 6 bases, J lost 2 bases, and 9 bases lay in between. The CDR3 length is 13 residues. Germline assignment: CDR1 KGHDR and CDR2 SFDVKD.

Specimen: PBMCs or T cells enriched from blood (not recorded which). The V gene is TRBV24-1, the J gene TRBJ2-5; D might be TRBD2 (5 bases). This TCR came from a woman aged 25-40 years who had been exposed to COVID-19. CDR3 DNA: TGTGCCACCAGTATAACGGGGCAAGAGACCCAGTACTTC. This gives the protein CATSITGQETQYF.